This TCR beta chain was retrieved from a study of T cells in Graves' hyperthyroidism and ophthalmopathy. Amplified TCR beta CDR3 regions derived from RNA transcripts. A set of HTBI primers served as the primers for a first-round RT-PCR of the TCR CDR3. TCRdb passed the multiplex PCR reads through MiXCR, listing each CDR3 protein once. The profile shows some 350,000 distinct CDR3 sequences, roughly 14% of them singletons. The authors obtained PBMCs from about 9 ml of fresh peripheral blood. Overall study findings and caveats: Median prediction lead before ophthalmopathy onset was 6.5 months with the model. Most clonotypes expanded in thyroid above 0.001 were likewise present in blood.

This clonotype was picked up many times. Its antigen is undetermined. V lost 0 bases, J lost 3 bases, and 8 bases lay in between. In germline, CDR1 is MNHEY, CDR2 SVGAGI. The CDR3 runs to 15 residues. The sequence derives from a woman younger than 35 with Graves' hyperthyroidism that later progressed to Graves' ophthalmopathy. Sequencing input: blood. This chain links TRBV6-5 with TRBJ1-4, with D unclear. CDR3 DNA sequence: TGTGCCAGCAGTTACTCCTCAGGTTCTAATGAAAAACTGTTTTTT. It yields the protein CASSYSSGSNEKLFF.